This T cell receptor (beta chain) stems from a study of spatial heterogeneity in lung cancer. Study as a whole: The study observed each unique TCR and UMI combination more than ten times on average in raw reads.

Every TCR cDNA molecule bore its own unique molecular identifier. A single record per CDR3 protein comes from TCRdb applying MiXCR to the 5' RACE reads. The table records some 100,000 distinct CDR3 sequences, 4.4% of them present only once. To note about this clonotype: What it binds is unknown.

Overall study findings and caveats: One measure, the expanded intratumoral alpha and beta TCR count, tracked tumor mutation counts.

Regarding time point: sample taken at primary tumor resection. Unsorted whole RNA samples from tumor, nontumor lung or frozen PBMC were sequenced. This clonotype originated in a male donor with early-stage non-small cell lung cancer. Sequences were derived from lung tumor tissue, sampled at surgery.

CDR3 residues: CASSGRGYNSPLHF. CDR3 sequence (DNA): TGTGCCAGCAGTGGCAGGGGTTATAATTCACCCCTCCACTTT. This chain joins TRBV2 and TRBJ1-6, with D maybe TRBD1 (6 bases). The germline V and J ends were trimmed by 4 bases and 4 bases, with 8 bases remaining between them. The germline CDR1 and CDR2 sequences are SNHLY and FYNNEI. This CDR3 spans 14 amino acids.